This TCR beta chain originates from a study of shared clonotypes between healthy human individuals. Regarding the study as a whole: Of the naive CD4 clonotypes, around 5% were shared across a few donors.

The CD4+ fraction was divided into a CD45RA+ naive subset and a CD45RA-negative memory subset. A word on this clone: Its antigen is undetermined.

The assay was immunoSEQ multiplex PCR, and TCRdb's table has in-frame clones only and misses some. In the table there are about 2.4 million clones, 80% to 95% of which are singletons. The germline V gene encodes CDR1 SGHVS and CDR2 FNYEAQ. Trimming left V 7 bases short and J 8 bases short, with 17 bases between. The CDR3 spans 14 residues. This sequence was found in a man in his late teens or twenties in good health. Some clones in this sample may be carry-over from other donors' samples. The chain uses TRBV7-6 and TRBJ1-4; perhaps TRBD1 as D (5 bases). Sequencing was carried out using naive CD4+ T cells from PBMCs. This sample's subset: CD45RA+ positively selected. The CDR3 DNA reads TGTGCCAGCACCCCCCCGGGGCAGGAAGAAAAACTGTTTTTT. It codes for CASTPPGQEEKLFF.